Below, 22 T cell receptor beta chains from the same sample are listed, as sequenced in a study of CD8 T cells in ankylosing spondylitis. TCRdb reanalysed the 5' RACE reads using MiXCR and keeps one entry per CDR3 protein. The sample lists 350,000 to 400,000 distinct CDR3 sequences; roughly 20% were seen once. The sequencing input was blood, either unsorted or a sorted T cell fraction (not recorded which). The source of these receptors is a male donor with ankylosing spondylitis or in good health (not recorded which).

This chain's CDR3 is CASSRGPSYEQYF. The CDR3 DNA sequence: TGCGCCAGCAGCAGGGGGCCTTCCTACGAGCAGTACTTC. The chain combines TRBV5-1 with TRBJ2-7; the match to TRBD1 covers 7 bases. With V trimmed by 4 bases and J by 1 base, 2 bases remained unmatched. The V gene's germline CDR1 is SGHRS and CDR2 YFSETQ. The CDR3 contains 13 residues.

The chain couples TRBV10-3 to TRBJ2-3; D perhaps matches TRBD1 (7 bases). The CDR3 sequence is 18 residues long. V was trimmed by 10 bases and J by 3 bases, leaving 29 bases between them. Germline loops: CDR1 ENHRY, CDR2 SYGVKD. CDR3 residues: CATLPPGDRDFWTDTQYF. The CDR3 DNA sequence: TGTGCCACCCTGCCCCCGGGCGACAGGGACTTTTGGACAGATACGCAGTATTTT.

CDR3 in amino acids: CASSSPLGAGFHEQYF. The CDR3 DNA sequence: TGTGCCAGCAGCTCTCCCCTGGGGGCAGGGTTCCACGAGCAGTACTTC. The V gene is TRBV11-2, the J gene TRBJ2-7, with a possible D match to TRBD1 (6 bases). Germline CDR1 reads SGHAT; CDR2 reads FQNNGV. The length of the CDR3 is 16 residues. Trimming took off 4 bases at V and 5 bases at J, with 21 bases between the two ends.

The rearrangement joins TRBV5-6 to TRBJ2-2; 11 positions match TRBD2. Looked up from germline, CDR1 is SGHDT and CDR2 is YYEEEE. This CDR3 has 18 amino acids. V was pared by 3 bases and J by 0 bases, with 7 bases of the junction left unmatched. This CDR3 reads CASSYTSGGSTNTGELFF. The CDR3 region has the DNA TGTGCCAGCAGCTATACTAGCGGGGGATCAACGAACACCGGGGAGCTGTTTTTT.

V gene TRBV20-1 combines with J gene TRBJ1-5; 8 bases agree with TRBD1. J was trimmed by 2 bases and V by 1 base; bases with no gene match: 4. Germline V gives CDR1 DFQATT, CDR2 SNEGSKA (reference sequence). CDR3 length: 15 amino acids. CDR3 residues: CSARGQGFGNQPQHF. CDR3 bases: TGCAGTGCTAGAGGACAGGGGTTTGGCAATCAGCCCCAGCATTTT.

About this clonotype: A much larger clone differs from this one at a single base, so this may be a read error. The chain couples TRBV12-3 or TRBV12-4 to TRBJ2-1, with a possible D match to TRBD2 (6 bases). The CDR3 runs 17 residues. V lost 0 bases and J lost 3, with 15 bases in between. The CDR3 region is CASSLAGSREIYNEQFF. The CDR3 DNA reads as TGTGCCAGCAGTTTAGCGGGTAGCCGGGAGATCTACAATGAGCAGTTCTTC.

This chain joins TRBV7-2 and TRBJ2-7; a possible D gene is TRBD2 (5 bases). V was clipped by 3 bases and J by 0 bases, with 15 bases between them. The germline V gene encodes CDR1 SGHTA and CDR2 FQGNSA. The CDR3 has 16 residues. In DNA form, the CDR3 reads TGTGCCAGCAGCTTGCGGGTCCCCGAGAGCTCCTACGAGCAGTACTTC. Amino acid sequence: CASSLRVPESSYEQYF.

J is TRBJ2-1 and V is TRBV7-3; D may be TRBD1 or TRBD2 (5 bases each). Trimming shortened V by 1 base and J by 8 bases, and 9 bases separated the two germline ends. The CDR3 is 13 residues long. Germline loops: CDR1 SGHTA, CDR2 FQGTGA. The CDR3 bases are TGTGCCAGCAGCTTAAGAGGGGAGTATGAGCAGTTCTTC. This translates into CASSLRGEYEQFF.

This clonotype appeared a few times. The chain carries TRBV5-1 and TRBJ1-4; D perhaps matches TRBD1 (6 bases). The ends were cut back, 5 bases at V and 5 bases at J, with 13 bases in the middle. This CDR3 is 14 amino acids long. CDR1 and CDR2 (germline): SGHRS, YFSETQ. DNA of the CDR3: TGCGCCAGCAGACCGGACAGCCCAAATGAAAAACTGTTTTTT. Translation: CASRPDSPNEKLFF.

The chain links TRBV27 to TRBJ1-2; D is undetermined. Germline loops: CDR1 MNHEY, CDR2 SMNVEV (reference sequence). V lost 6 bases, J lost 7 bases, and 9 bases lay in between. This CDR3 is 11 amino acids long. The CDR3 sequence: CASSPRLGYTF. DNA of the CDR3: TGTGCCAGCAGCCCCCGTCTTGGCTACACCTTC.

The chain employs TRBV12-3 or TRBV12-4 and TRBJ1-4; tentative D call: TRBD1 (5 bases). This CDR3 region has 15 residues. The V end lost 3 bases, the J end lost 7 bases, and 15 bases lay between the germline ends. CDR3 in amino acids: CASSFLGDLGEKLFF. The CDR3 bases are TGTGCCAGCAGTTTTCTGGGGGATTTAGGTGAAAAACTGTTTTTT.

V and J are TRBV3-1 and TRBJ2-3; weak D call: TRBD2 (6 bases). Per germline, CDR1 LGHDT and CDR2 YNNKEL (reference sequence). The CDR3 is 18 amino acids. The ends were cut back, 0 bases at V and 0 bases at J, with 16 bases in the middle. The CDR3 bases are TGTGCCAGCAGCCAAGATCCCCCCCCAGCGGGCAGCACAGATACGCAGTATTTT. Its protein is CASSQDPPPAGSTDTQYF.

This clonotype was seen a few times. This chain uses TRBV5-6 with TRBJ2-4; D remains unclear. In germline, CDR1 is SGHDT, CDR2 YYEEEE. Trimming cost V 7 bases and J 2 bases, with 7 bases left between them. The CDR3 has 12 residues. The CDR3 loop reads CASGPTKNIQYF. As DNA, the CDR3 is TGTGCCAGCGGCCCAACCAAAAACATTCAGTACTTC.

This clonotype was seen once. The V gene is TRBV2, the J gene TRBJ1-5, with D uncertain. The CDR3 has 13 amino acids. Germline-derived CDR1 and CDR2 are SNHLY and FYNNEI. The V gene lost 6 bases and the J gene lost 5 bases, with 11 bases spanning the gap. For the CDR3, the DNA is TGTGCCAGCAGAGAGGGAATGGATCAGCCCCAGCATTTT. Residues: CASREGMDQPQHF.

At least ten counts were recorded for this clonotype. The J gene is TRBJ2-1, the V gene TRBV10-3, with unresolved D. The CDR3 spans 12 residues. V was pared by 0 bases and J by 9 bases, with 6 bases between. Germline loops: CDR1 ENHRY, CDR2 SYGVKD. The CDR3 here is CAISESGSEQFF. CDR3 nucleotide sequence: TGTGCCATCAGTGAGTCTGGCAGTGAGCAGTTCTTC.

This clonotype was observed a few times. V and J are TRBV7-9 and TRBJ2-5; possible D gene TRBD2, 5 bases. The CDR3 contains 16 residues. Germline values: CDR1 SEHNR, CDR2 FQNEAQ (reference sequence). The V and J ends lost 5 bases and 0 bases respectively, with 16 bases between them. In nucleotides, the CDR3 is TGTGCCAGCAGCCGTGAGGAGGACGGGTACCAAGAGACCCAGTACTTC. Protein sequence: CASSREEDGYQETQYF.

The CDR3 region is CASSLEGDDEQYF. CDR3 DNA sequence: TGTGCCAGCAGCTTAGAGGGTGATGACGAGCAGTACTTC. The rearrangement uses TRBV11-2 and TRBJ2-7; D is ambiguous. V lost 0 bases and J 5 bases, leaving 8 bases between the germline ends. This CDR3 is built from 13 residues. Germline V gives CDR1 SGHAT, CDR2 FQNNGV.

The rearrangement joins TRBV4-1 to TRBJ2-3; D call uncertain. This CDR3 is 14 amino acids long. Between the trimmed V and J ends, which lost 4 bases and 2 bases, there was a span of 10 bases. The germline V gene has CDR1 MGHRA and CDR2 YSYEKL. The CDR3 sequence: CASSPWTNTDTQYF. DNA of the CDR3: TGCGCCAGCAGCCCATGGACGAACACAGATACGCAGTATTTT.

The V and J genes are TRBV7-6 and TRBJ2-3; tentatively, D is TRBD1 (6 bases). V was shortened by 5 bases and J by 2 bases, with 14 bases between the two germline ends. CDR1 SGHVS and CDR2 FNYEAQ come from the germline V gene. The CDR3 is 15 amino acids. The CDR3 nucleotides are TGTGCCAGCAGCCCCAGGGGATCCCACACAGATACGCAGTATTTT. Translating it yields CASSPRGSHTDTQYF.

This clonotype was recorded a few times. The chain couples TRBV5-6 to TRBJ1-1, with 8 bases that match TRBD1. The V gene end was trimmed by 4 bases and the J gene end by 1 base; junction bases not matched to a gene: 9. The germline CDR1 and CDR2 sequences are SGHDT and YYEEEE. CDR3 length equals 16 residues. In nucleotides, the CDR3 is TGTGCCAGCAGCCCGACCAGGGGGCCTGGGAACACTGAAGCTTTCTTT. It is translated as CASSPTRGPGNTEAFF.

Ten or more counts support this clonotype. V is TRBV28 and J is TRBJ2-7, with TRBD2 matching 9 bases. This CDR3 spans 15 amino acids. Losses at the gene ends were 8 bases for V and 2 bases for J; bases not matched to a gene: 10. CDR1 is MDHEN, CDR2 SYDVKM, per germline. CDR3 coding DNA: TGTGCCAGCCGCCTGGGGATAGCGGGGGCCTACGAGCAGTACTTC. Translation: CASRLGIAGAYEQYF.

V is TRBV6-5 and J is TRBJ1-5, with D perhaps matching TRBD1 (5 bases). The germline V gene has CDR1 MNHEY and CDR2 SVGAGI. The CDR3 extends over 15 amino acids. Deletions cut 4 bases from V and 6 bases from J, with 16 bases between. The CDR3 region has the DNA TGTGCCAGCAGTTCTGGGACGGTGCTTGGTCAGCCCCAGCATTTT. It is translated as CASSSGTVLGQPQHF.